This T cell receptor (beta chain) was recorded in a study of T cells in Graves' hyperthyroidism and ophthalmopathy. Study-wide points: Expanded thyroid clonotypes (above 0.001) were mostly also found in blood.

As to this clonotype: The antigen is not known.

RNA transcripts provided the source from which TCR beta CDR3 regions were amplified. In the first-round RT-PCR of the TCR CDR3, the HTBI primer set was used. MiXCR, applied by TCRdb to the multiplex PCR reads, yields one record per CDR3 protein. The sample records 300,000 to 400,000 distinct CDR3 sequences, about 20% being singletons. CDR3 size: 13 residues. With 5 bases clipped from V and 1 base from J, the junction kept 2 bases outside the gene matches. Germline CDR1 reads SGHDT; CDR2 reads YYEEEE. The chain has TRBV5-6 and TRBJ1-1; 7 positions match TRBD1. This TCR derives from a woman aged 50 to 60 with Graves' hyperthyroidism. The specimen was blood. The CDR3 DNA reads as TGTGCCAGCAGGGACAGGACGAACACTGAAGCTTTCTTT. Amino acid sequence: CASRDRTNTEAFF.